One and the same sample provided the 9 T cell receptor beta chains below, sequenced in a study of CD8+CD57+ T cells in acquired aplastic anemia. Genomic DNA was employed as the template in profiling TCR beta VDJ and CDR3. MiXCR, run by TCRdb on the reads, gives a single entry per CDR3 protein. The table lists about 190,000 distinct CDR3 sequences, roughly half of them singletons. Material: sorted CD4+, CD8+, or CD8+CD57+ T cells (not recorded which) from PBMCs. The source is a human donor in good health, serving as a control.

This clonotype was picked up many times. The V call is TRBV5-8, the J call TRBJ2-1, with unresolved D. V shed 4 bases and J shed 4 bases, with 18 bases lying between them. Germline CDR1 is SGHTS and CDR2 is YDEGEE. CDR3 length: 16 amino acids. The CDR3 bases are TGTGCCAGCAGCCGACGAGACGGGTCCCGATACAATGAGCAGTTCTTC. It yields the protein CASSRRDGSRYNEQFF.

This clonotype was detected ten times or more. The chain joins TRBV27 to TRBJ1-1, with a weak D call TRBD1 (5 bases). CDR1 and CDR2 from the germline V gene are MNHEY and SMNVEV (reference sequence). The CDR3 covers 15 residues. V was trimmed by 6 bases and J by 4 bases, leaving 18 bases between them. The CDR3 is CASRPSRTTITEAFF. The CDR3 nucleotides read TGTGCCAGCAGACCCTCGCGGACAACGATCACTGAAGCTTTCTTT.

This clonotype was detected a few times. The rearrangement links TRBV14 to TRBJ1-3; D call uncertain. CDR1 is SGHDN and CDR2 is FVKESK in the germline V gene. This CDR3 is 15 amino acids long. Between the trimmed V and J ends, which lost 5 bases and 4 bases, there was a span of 15 bases. The CDR3 bases are TGTGCCAGCAGCTTAAGTCCGGGGTGGGGAAACACCATATATTTT. Translated: CASSLSPGWGNTIYF.

CDR3 DNA sequence: TGTGCCAGCAGTTACGATGAGGGAAACTATGGCTACACCTTC. Its translation: CASSYDEGNYGYTF. The chain joins TRBV6-5 to TRBJ1-2, with D uncertain. V dropped 2 bases and J dropped 2 bases, with 9 bases sitting between them. Germline CDR1 and CDR2: MNHEY and SVGAGI. The CDR3 consists of 14 residues.

This clonotype was detected ten times or more. The chain has TRBV11-2 and TRBJ1-1, with a weak D call TRBD1 (5 bases). Trimming shortened V by 0 bases and J by 8 bases, and 10 bases separated the two germline ends. Looked up from germline, CDR1 is SGHAT and CDR2 is FQNNGV. The CDR3 runs 13 residues. CDR3: CASSLDLGLEAFF. The CDR3, as DNA: TGTGCCAGCAGCTTAGATCTGGGGCTCGAAGCTTTCTTT.

The sample holds one count of this clonotype. The chain joins TRBV6-2 or TRBV6-3 to TRBJ1-6, with D perhaps TRBD1 (5 bases). The CDR3 spans 15 residues. V was trimmed by 7 bases and J by 12 bases, leaving 22 bases between them. Germline V gene lookup returns CDR1 MNHEY and CDR2 SVGEGT. CDR3 bases: TGTGCCAGCATGTCAGATACGGGCACAGGATTACCCCTCCACTTT. This encodes CASMSDTGTGLPLHF.

This clonotype was detected many times. The V call is TRBV5-1, the J call TRBJ2-6, with D hard to call. The CDR3 totals 16 residues. CDR1 and CDR2 (germline): SGHRS, YFSETQ. V was trimmed by 0 bases and J by 0 bases, leaving 7 bases between them. The DNA of the CDR3 is TGCGCCAGCAGCTTGGGTTCCCACTCTGGGGCCAACGTCCTGACTTTC. The encoded protein is CASSLGSHSGANVLTF. Combining the CDR3 with reference TRBV5-1 and TRBJ2-6 gives the whole variable domain KAGVTQTPRYLIKTRGQQVTLSCSPISGHRSVSWYQQTPGQGLQFLFEYFSETQRNKGNFPGRFSGRQFSNSRSEMNVSTLELGDSALYLCASSLGSHSGANVLTFGAGSRLTVL.

This clonotype was counted at least ten times. This chain links TRBV20-1 with TRBJ1-2; no clear D gene. V lost 8 bases and J 4 bases, leaving 29 bases between the germline ends. This CDR3 region has 17 residues. Germline CDR1 DFQATT, CDR2 SNEGSKA (reference sequence). As DNA, the CDR3 is TGCAGTACCCATAGGCCCATGAGCGGATCTCTCCTCTATGGCTACACCTTC. Encoded protein: CSTHRPMSGSLLYGYTF.

The table lists this clonotype with many counts. The chain is built from TRBV19 and TRBJ2-7; 8 bases line up with TRBD1. Losses at the gene ends were 9 bases for V and 0 bases for J; bases not matched to a gene: 7. The CDR3 sequence is 14 residues long. Germline V lookup: CDR1 LNHDA, CDR2 SQIVND (reference sequence). CDR3 protein: CASSRDRSSYEQYF. The DNA of the CDR3 is TGTGCCAGCAGTCGGGACAGGAGCTCCTACGAGCAGTACTTC.